The T cell receptor (beta chain) described here comes from a study of blood T cell repertoires in COVID-19. Study-wide context: PBMCs, B-cell-depleted T cells, or T cells were the source of the cDNA or gDNA that made up the material.

Study processing details: Estimation of nucleated cell counts relied on the amplification of reference gene primers. Profiled with immunoSEQ multiplex PCR; TCRdb holds only in-frame clones, not every one. V, J and clone size were drawn from that table, and D and trimming were deduced from the DNA. The sample comprises some 200,000 clones, nearly 80% of which are singletons, and roughly 25% rests with the top ten. The CDR3 is 15 amino acids. CDR1 and CDR2 from the germline V gene are SGDLS and YYNGEE. J lost 2 bases, V lost 0 bases, and 5 bases had no gene match. Sequencing was performed on peripheral blood. The gene calls are TRBV9 and TRBJ2-7, with 7 positions matching TRBD1. This clonotype was obtained from a woman aged 70-85 years with acute or convalescent COVID-19. The CDR3: CASSVAGQDTYEQYF. CDR3 sequence (DNA): TGTGCCAGCAGCGTAGCAGGACAGGACACCTACGAGCAGTACTTC.